This T cell receptor (beta chain) was sequenced during a study of cytomegalovirus exposure and HLA in healthy donors. General observations from the study: With high specificity and sensitivity, the classifier reportedly diagnosed cytomegalovirus status. A list of 150 to 200 TCR beta chains associated with cytomegalovirus was given. There were some public TCRs occurring in many donors, but most TCR sequences were rare.

As regards this clone: Its antigen remains unidentified.

CDR3 size: 17 residues. Trimming left V 3 bases short and J 2 bases short, with 18 bases between. Germline V gives CDR1 MRHNA, CDR2 SNTAGT. Measured with immunoSEQ multiplex PCR; TCRdb has only the in-frame clones, and not every one. The sample carries approximately 120,000 clones, roughly 95% recorded once. The chain is built from TRBV6-4 and TRBJ2-3, with no clear D. The sequencing input was PBMCs. This receptor was identified in a man younger than 35 in good health and CMV-seronegative. The CDR3 reads CASSDENAPINTDTQYF. DNA of the CDR3: TGTGCCAGCAGTGATGAGAATGCCCCGATAAACACAGATACGCAGTATTTT.